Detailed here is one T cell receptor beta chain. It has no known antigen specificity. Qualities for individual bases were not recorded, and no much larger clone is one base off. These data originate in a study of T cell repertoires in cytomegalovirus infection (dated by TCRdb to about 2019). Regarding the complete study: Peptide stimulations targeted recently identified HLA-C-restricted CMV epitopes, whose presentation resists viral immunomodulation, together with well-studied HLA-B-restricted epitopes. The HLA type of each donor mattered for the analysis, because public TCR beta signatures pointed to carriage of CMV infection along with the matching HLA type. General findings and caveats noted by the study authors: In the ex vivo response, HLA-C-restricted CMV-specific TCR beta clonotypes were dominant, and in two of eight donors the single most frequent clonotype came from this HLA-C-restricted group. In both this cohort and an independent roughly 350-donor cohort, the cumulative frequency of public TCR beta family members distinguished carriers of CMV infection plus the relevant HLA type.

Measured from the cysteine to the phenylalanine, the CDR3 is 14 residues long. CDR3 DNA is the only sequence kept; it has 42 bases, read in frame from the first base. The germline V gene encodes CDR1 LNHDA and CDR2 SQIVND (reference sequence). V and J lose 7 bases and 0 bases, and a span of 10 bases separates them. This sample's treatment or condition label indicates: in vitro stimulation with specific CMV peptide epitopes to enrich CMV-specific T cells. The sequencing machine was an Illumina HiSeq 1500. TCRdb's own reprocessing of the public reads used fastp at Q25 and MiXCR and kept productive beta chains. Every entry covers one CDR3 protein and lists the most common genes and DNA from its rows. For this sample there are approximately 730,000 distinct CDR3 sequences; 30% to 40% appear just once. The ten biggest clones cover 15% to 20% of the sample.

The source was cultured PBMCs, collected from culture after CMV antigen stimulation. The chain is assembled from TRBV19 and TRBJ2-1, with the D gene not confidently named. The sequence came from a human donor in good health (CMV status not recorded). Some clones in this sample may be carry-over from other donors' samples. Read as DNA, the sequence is TGTGCCAGTAAGGGTCCTTTCTCCTACAATGAGCAGTTCTTC. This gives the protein CASKGPFSYNEQFF. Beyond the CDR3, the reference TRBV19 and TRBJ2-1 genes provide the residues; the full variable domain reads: DGGITQSPKYLFRKEGQNVTLSCEQNLNHDAMYWYRQDPGQGLRLIYYSQIVNDFQKGDIAEGYSVSREKKESFPLTVTSAQKNPTAFYLCASKGPFSYNEQFFGPGTRLTVL.